The source of this TCR beta chain is a study of blood T cell repertoires in COVID-19 (dated by TCRdb to the early 2020s). In the study overall: The collaborator samples originated in the United States, Italy and Spain and spanned the acute and convalescent phases of COVID-19. The prospective study material was composed of cDNA or gDNA derived from T cells, B-cell-depleted T cells, or PBMCs. Subjects who had been exposed to COVID-19, were actively infected with it, or had recovered from it provided the deeply sampled blood TCRbeta repertoires that made up the dataset. The repertoires were made available in a free public database intended to serve as a resource for research on the immune response to SARS-CoV-2. The samples were drawn from the first 160 participants of the ongoing ImmuneRACE study and from under 1,500 subjects provided by 6 global collaborators. The sample metadata nearly always contained a de-identified subject ID, COVID-19 status, age in years and sex. Where available, HLA class I and class II types were obtained from metadata supplied by the sample provider rather than from assay-based typing. Points the paper makes about the study in general: The amount of clinical and demographic metadata varied by source and participant and was provided uncurated.

The immunoSEQ Assay, a bias-controlled multiplex PCR, was used to amplify TCRbeta CDR3 regions from genomic DNA. Per the original workflow: The number of nucleated cells in each sample was estimated by amplification of reference gene primers within the assay. To quantify the absolute abundance of each unique TCRbeta CDR3 rearrangement, sequence reads were collapsed and filtered. Productive Simpson clonality was computed per sample as the square root of Simpson's diversity index over productive rearrangements. In TCRdb, the immuneACCESS table is reduced to in-frame sequences with V and J assigned. These tables do not hold every clone; where another copy was compared, an unresolved V gene accounts for under half, and the others remain unexplained. Clone size and V and J calls were adopted from that table, with D and trimming inferred from the DNA. In all, the sample holds roughly 97,000 clones, and about 91% of those were seen once. The ten largest clonotypes hold approximately 5.6% of the sample.

Each collaborating institution followed its own protocols to collect whole blood in K2EDTA tubes. For TCRbeta analysis, collaborators shipped samples in one of three forms: frozen whole blood, isolated PBMCs, or DNA extracted from either of those sample types. Regarding this clone: Its antigen is currently not known. Base-call qualities are not available, and no considerably larger clone is one nucleotide away.

Material: peripheral blood. This sequence was found in a human donor in a cohort sampled during active COVID-19.

The nucleotides read TGTGCCACCAGTGATTCAGGACAGTCCTACGAGCAGTACTTC. It codes for CATSDSGQSYEQYF. The chain links TRBV24-1 with TRBJ2-7, with a weak D call of TRBD1 (6 bases match). From the cysteine up to the phenylalanine, the CDR3 has a length of 14 residues. The DNA shown is the 42-base CDR3, in frame from base 1. V is pared back by 2 bases and J by 1 base, with 8 bases lying between the germline termini. The germline V gene supplies CDR1 KGHDR and CDR2 SFDVKD.